This entry describes one T cell receptor (beta chain). Its antigen target is currently unknown. There are no base qualities to consult, and no much larger clone falls within one base. The sample comes from a study of CD8 T cells in ankylosing spondylitis (dated 2017 in TCRdb). With regard to the full study: To find TCR variants linked to disease, the study profiled T cell receptor beta repertoires in ankylosing spondylitis patients and healthy donors. The whole study cohort included 108 healthy donors and 25 ankylosing spondylitis patients. Peripheral blood was sampled, and synovial fluid was additionally collected from ankylosing spondylitis patients.

There are 14 amino acids in the CDR3, from cysteine to phenylalanine inclusive. Only the CDR3 region is kept as DNA, spanning 42 bases read in frame from base 1. CDR1 is given as SEHNR and CDR2 as FQNEAQ, both from the germline V gene (reference sequence). V was cut back by 5 bases and J by 4 bases, leaving a gap of 15 bases between them. Sequencer: Illumina HiSeq 2500. Quantitative 5'-RACE with molecular barcodes was used to prepare TCR beta libraries. In the authors' own workflow: Disease-linked TCR variants were identified with a new computational method built on a probabilistic model of VDJ rearrangement. TCRdb took the public reads, trimmed them with fastp at Q25, ran MiXCR for clone calling and kept in-frame beta chains. CDR3 protein duplicates are merged, each entry listing the most common genes and DNA. The V and J calls here are based on TCRdb, not the publication. This sample gives around 490,000 distinct CDR3 sequences in total; about 5.2% of them show up just once. The ten largest clones represent approximately 3.5% of the sample.

Broad study findings and their caveats: The disease-linked clones had a CD8+ phenotype and were found at relatively low frequencies in peripheral blood. The disease-linked clones were reported as significantly enriched in matched synovial fluid samples from ankylosing spondylitis patients. Some motif variants were previously reported in synovial fluid and blood of reactive arthritis patients, suggesting common disease-initiation mechanisms. A TCR beta motif made up of several highly homologous amino acid variants appeared to be characteristic of blood from ankylosing spondylitis patients.

The chain uses TRBV7-9 and TRBJ2-7, with TRBD1 tentatively as D gene (5 bases match). Specimen: blood, either unsorted or a sorted T cell fraction (not recorded which). The clonotype originates from a male donor with ankylosing spondylitis. At the DNA level, the sequence is TGTGCCAGCAGCCCTCTTGTGAAGGGGTACGAGCAGTACTTC. This sequence encodes CASSPLVKGYEQYF.